These 26 T cell receptor beta chains share one sample of origin, sequenced in a study of blood T cell repertoires in COVID-19 (dated by TCRdb to the early 2020s). The library was prepared using the immunoSEQ multiplex PCR assay. In TCRdb, the immuneACCESS table is reduced to in-frame sequences with V and J assigned. These tables do not hold every clone; where another copy was compared, an unresolved V gene accounts for under half, and the others remain unexplained. The sample profile shows 100,000 to 150,000 clones; approximately 81% of them were found once. In total, the top ten clones hold 3% to 4% of the sample. Sequencing was carried out using peripheral blood. These receptors came from a man in his sixties with acute or convalescent COVID-19.

The chain employs TRBV2 and TRBJ2-1; 11 bases align to TRBD1. The length of the CDR3 is 13 residues. Germline assignment: CDR1 SNHLY and CDR2 FYNNEI. V lost 6 bases to trimming and J lost 9 bases; unmatched junction nucleotides: 4. The CDR3 here is CASRGQGVGEQFF. CDR3 DNA sequence: TGTGCCAGCAGGGGACAGGGGGTGGGTGAGCAGTTCTTC. Based on the CDR3 plus reference TRBV2 and TRBJ2-1, the full variable domain is EPEVTQTPSHQVTQMGQEVILRCVPISNHLYFYWYRQILGQKVEFLVSFYNNEISEKSEIFDDQFSVERPDGSNFTLKIRSTKLEDSAMYFCASRGQGVGEQFFGPGTRLTVL.

CDR3 region: CASSPDSAYNEQFF. CDR3 coding DNA: TGTGCCAGCAGCCCCGACTCCGCCTACAATGAGCAGTTCTTC. The chain links TRBV2 to TRBJ2-1; D unresolved. V was trimmed by 6 bases and J by 2 bases, leaving 11 bases between them. The CDR3 is made up of 14 amino acids. The V gene's germline CDR1 is SNHLY and CDR2 FYNNEI.

This chain links TRBV4-3 with TRBJ2-1, with 9 bases identical to TRBD2. Germline V gene sequence: CDR1 LGHNA, CDR2 YSLEER. The V and J ends lost 4 bases and 6 bases, in that order; junction bases with no gene match: 10. The CDR3 contains 16 residues. The CDR3 region has the DNA TGCGCCAGCAGCCGAGGGGGGCTAGCGGGACGCAATGAGCAGTTCTTC. It is translated as CASSRGGLAGRNEQFF.

J is TRBJ2-3 and V is TRBV28; 10 bases are a match to TRBD1. The trim removed 5 bases at V and 5 bases at J, leaving 1 base unmatched. CDR1 is MDHEN and CDR2 is SYDVKM in the germline V gene. CDR3 length equals 13 residues. The CDR3 DNA is TGTGCCAGCAGTGGACAGGGGGGAGATACGCAGTATTTT. Its protein is CASSGQGGDTQYF.

The CDR3 sequence is CASTSGPSSYNEQFF. The CDR3 coding sequence is TGTGCCAGTACTAGCGGGCCGAGCTCCTACAATGAGCAGTTCTTC. The chain uses TRBV28 and TRBJ2-1; 9 bases fit TRBD2. With V trimmed by 9 bases and J by 0 bases, 6 bases remained unmatched. This CDR3 is 15 amino acids long. Germline V lookup: CDR1 MDHEN, CDR2 SYDVKM.

V is TRBV7-9 and J is TRBJ2-2; no clear D gene. CDR3 length equals 15 residues. V lost 0 bases and J lost 4, with 9 bases in between. Germline values: CDR1 SEHNR, CDR2 FQNEAQ (reference sequence). CDR3 nucleotide sequence: TGTGCCAGCAGCTTAGCCCCTCGAGTCACCGGGGAGCTGTTTTTT. It translates to CASSLAPRVTGELFF.

This rearrangement joins TRBV15 to TRBJ2-3, with D possibly TRBD2 on 5 matching bases. V was clipped by 6 bases and J by 1 base, with 5 bases between them. CDR1 is LNHNV and CDR2 is YYDKDF in the germline V gene (reference sequence). This CDR3 region has 12 residues. The CDR3 DNA sequence: TGTGCCACCAGGGGAGGCACAGATACGCAGTATTTT. Protein product: CATRGGTDTQYF.

The chain links TRBV5-4 to TRBJ2-5, with TRBD2 as a possible D gene (7 bases). The CDR3 is made up of 17 amino acids. The germline V gene has CDR1 SGHNT and CDR2 YYREEE (reference sequence). V dropped 3 bases and J dropped 4 bases, with 22 bases sitting between them. CDR3 nucleotides: TGTGCCAGCAGCTCTTTGGGGAGCGGGGAAGGGGGAGAGACCCAGTACTTC. This sequence encodes CASSSLGSGEGGETQYF.

The rearrangement joins TRBV30 to TRBJ1-2, with D uncertain. Trimming cost V 0 bases and J 4 bases, with 18 bases left between them. Germline assignment: CDR1 GTSNPN and CDR2 SVGIG (reference sequence). This CDR3 region has 16 residues. CDR3 loop: CAWSVRSPPVFYGYTF. The CDR3 region has the DNA TGTGCCTGGAGTGTACGTAGCCCACCCGTATTCTATGGCTACACCTTC. Combining the CDR3 with reference TRBV30 and TRBJ1-2 gives the whole variable domain SQTIHQWPATLVQPVGSPLSLECTVEGTSNPNLYWYRQAAGRGLQLLFYSVGIGQISSEVPQNLSASRPQDRQFILSSKKLLLSDSGFYLCAWSVRSPPVFYGYTFGSGTRLTVV.

The V and J genes are TRBV29-1 and TRBJ2-5; the D gene is possibly TRBD1 (6 bases). Trimming stripped 4 bases from V and 2 bases from J, with 17 bases between. Germline CDR1 is SQVTM and CDR2 is ANQGSEA. CDR3 length: 15 residues. The CDR3 here is CSVVKGQKSQETQYF. In DNA, the CDR3 is TGCAGCGTTGTGAAGGGACAAAAATCGCAAGAGACCCAGTACTTC.

The gene calls are TRBV10-3 and TRBJ2-7; D is unresolved. Trimming took off 3 bases at V and 6 bases at J, with 9 bases between the two ends. Germline V gene lookup returns CDR1 ENHRY and CDR2 SYGVKD. This CDR3 spans 12 amino acids. CDR3 in DNA: TGTGCCATCAGTGACACCATGAGCGAGCAGTACTTC. It translates to CAISDTMSEQYF.

This clone has only one observation. The chain has TRBV28 and TRBJ2-7, with D maybe TRBD2 (6 bases). Germline V lookup: CDR1 MDHEN, CDR2 SYDVKM. V was pared by 8 bases and J by 5 bases, with 16 bases between. CDR3 length: 13 residues. The CDR3 protein is CASLGREIDEQYF. CDR3 DNA: TGTGCCAGCCTTGGGCGGGAAATTGACGAGCAGTACTTC.

CDR3 nucleotides: TGTGCCAGCAGTGAACTGACTAGCTCCAATGAGCAGTTCTTC. It codes for CASSELTSSNEQFF. The chain carries TRBV2 and TRBJ2-1; 7 bases line up with TRBD2. Germline CDR1 and CDR2: SNHLY and FYNNEI. The length of the CDR3 is 14 residues. V was clipped by 2 bases and J by 6 bases; unmatched bases: 4.

The chain links TRBV2 to TRBJ2-4; TRBD2 matches 16 bases. Germline V gives CDR1 SNHLY, CDR2 FYNNEI. Unmatched junction bases numbered 9, after V lost 5 bases and J lost 8 bases. The CDR3 covers 17 residues. The CDR3 DNA follows: TGTGCCAGCAGTACTCCGGGACTAGCGGGAGGGGGGGACATTCAGTACTTC. This translates into CASSTPGLAGGGDIQYF.

J is TRBJ2-1 and V is TRBV7-2; TRBD2 agrees at 10 bases. CDR3 length equals 16 residues. CDR1 SGHTA and CDR2 FQGNSA come from the germline V gene. Unmatched junction bases numbered 9, after V lost 3 bases and J lost 7 bases. CDR3 sequence reads: CASSLVLAGDRNEQFF. The CDR3 nucleotides are TGTGCCAGCAGCTTGGTCCTAGCGGGAGATCGGAATGAGCAGTTCTTC. Drawing the rest from reference TRBV7-2 and TRBJ2-1, the complete variable domain is GAGVSQSPSNKVTEKGKDVELRCDPISGHTALYWYRQSLGQGLEFLIYFQGNSAPDKSGLPSDRFSAERTGGSVSTLTIQRTQQEDSAVYLCASSLVLAGDRNEQFFGPGTRLTVL.

The chain has TRBV5-1 and TRBJ2-1, with TRBD2 matching 7 bases. Germline V CDR1 and CDR2: SGHRS, YFSETQ. The J segment lost 0 bases and the V segment lost 0 bases, leaving 3 bases of the junction unmatched. The CDR3 covers 16 residues. In DNA form, the CDR3 reads TGCGCCAGCAGCTTGGCCGCGGGAGACTCCTACAATGAGCAGTTCTTC. Encoded protein: CASSLAAGDSYNEQFF.

Here the CDR3 reads CASSSGQGSNTEAFF. CDR3 bases: TGTGCCAGCTCCTCCGGACAGGGAAGTAACACTGAAGCTTTCTTT. This chain joins TRBV18 and TRBJ1-1, with 8 bases lining up with TRBD1. CDR3 length: 15 residues. V lost 6 bases and J lost 2; bases outside the gene matches: 8. CDR1 and CDR2 (germline): KGHSH, LQKENI.

The V gene is TRBV5-4, the J gene TRBJ1-4; weak D call: TRBD1 (5 bases). Trimming stripped 1 base from V and 8 bases from J, with 21 bases between. The CDR3 spans 17 residues. Germline CDR1 is SGHNT and CDR2 is YYREEE (reference sequence). As DNA, the CDR3 is TGTGCCAGCAGCTTGATCGGGGATACCCTCGGGGGGGAAAAACTGTTTTTT. Amino acid sequence: CASSLIGDTLGGEKLFF.

The chain combines TRBV7-2 with TRBJ2-2; 7 positions agree with TRBD1. CDR3 length: 15 amino acids. V lost 4 bases and J lost 4; bases outside the gene matches: 6. CDR1 SGHTA and CDR2 FQGNSA come from the germline V gene. CDR3 amino acids: CASSSDRVSTGELFF. CDR3 sequence (DNA): TGTGCCAGCAGCTCTGACAGGGTTAGCACCGGGGAGCTGTTTTTT. The full variable domain, in which reference TRBV7-2 and TRBJ2-2 provide the parts outside the CDR3, is GAGVSQSPSNKVTEKGKDVELRCDPISGHTALYWYRQSLGQGLEFLIYFQGNSAPDKSGLPSDRFSAERTGGSVSTLTIQRTQQEDSAVYLCASSSDRVSTGELFFGEGSRLTVL.

V is TRBV4-3 and J is TRBJ2-2, with 7 bases aligning to TRBD1. The CDR3 spans 18 residues. Germline V lookup: CDR1 LGHNA, CDR2 YSLEER. Trimming removed 2 bases from V and 3 bases from J; junction bases left unmatched: 12. CDR3 amino acids: CASSQLLPTGSYTGELFF. The CDR3 coding sequence is TGCGCCAGCAGCCAACTCCTCCCGACAGGGTCTTACACCGGGGAGCTGTTTTTT.

The rearrangement links TRBV7-9 to TRBJ2-3; possibly TRBD1 for D (5 bases). The CDR3 runs to 14 residues. Germline V gives CDR1 SEHNR, CDR2 FQNEAQ (reference sequence). V shed 5 bases and J shed 1 base, with 10 bases lying between them. The CDR3 DNA sequence: TGTGCCAGCAGCAAAGACAGAGGCACAGATACGCAGTATTTT. This gives the protein CASSKDRGTDTQYF.

The rearrangement joins TRBV7-3 to TRBJ2-5, with TRBD1 matching 9 bases. V shed 5 bases, J shed 4 bases, and the junction held 8 bases outside the gene matches. The CDR3 is 15 residues long. Germline CDR1 SGHTA, CDR2 FQGTGA. The CDR3 is CASSEGQGILETQYF. The DNA of the CDR3 is TGTGCCAGCAGCGAGGGACAGGGTATCTTAGAGACCCAGTACTTC.

The chain uses TRBV5-1 and TRBJ2-1, with 8 bases lining up with TRBD1. The CDR3 spans 15 residues. Germline CDR1 reads SGHRS; CDR2 reads YFSETQ. V trimming: 0 bases; J trimming: 2 bases; junction bases outside the gene matches: 1. The CDR3 nucleotides read TGCGCCAGCAGCTTGGTGGGACAGGCCTACAATGAGCAGTTCTTC. Protein sequence: CASSLVGQAYNEQFF.

Concerning this clone: The final CDR3 position lacks the conserved phenylalanine or tryptophan, pointing to a likely read error. The chain employs TRBV28 and TRBJ1-5; TRBD1 aligns across 7 bases. Trimming took 6 bases from V and 5 from J; bases not matched to a gene: 13. Germline CDR1 and CDR2: MDHEN and SYDVKM. The CDR3 is made up of 16 amino acids. Written as DNA, the CDR3 is TGTGCCAGCAGCTCCTGGACAGGTCACATGGATCAGCCCCAGCATCTT. Its protein is CASSSWTGHMDQPQHL.

This chain joins TRBV6-1 and TRBJ2-7, with D possibly TRBD2 on 5 matching bases. The germline gives CDR1 MNHNS, CDR2 SASEGT. The V and J ends lost 7 bases and 0 bases respectively, with 13 bases between them. The CDR3 runs 14 residues. The DNA for the CDR3 is TGTGCCAGCACAATAAGAGGGAGCTCCTACGAGCAGTACTTC. Protein: CASTIRGSSYEQYF.

This clone was detected once. The chain has TRBV19 and TRBJ2-7, with 7 bases fitting TRBD2. The V and J ends lost 3 bases and 0 bases, in that order; junction bases with no gene match: 8. This CDR3 is 16 amino acids long. CDR1 is LNHDA, CDR2 SQIVND, per germline (reference sequence). CDR3 loop: CASSIRLATYSYEQYF. The CDR3 DNA reads as TGTGCCAGTAGTATTAGACTAGCAACCTACTCCTACGAGCAGTACTTC.